This passage covers 19 T cell receptor beta chains from one sample sequenced in a study of shared clonotypes between healthy human individuals. The protocol was immunoSEQ multiplex PCR, while the TCRdb copy is restricted to in-frame clones and leaves out a portion. The table includes some 2 million clones, 85% to 95% detected once. The sample comprised naive CD4+ T cells sorted from blood. Described subset: CD45RA+ positively selected. The receptors come from a man aged 18 to 30 in good health.

A word on this clone: Other DNA sequences in this sample translate to the same CDR3. The V and J genes are TRBV11-2 and TRBJ1-2, with D possibly matching TRBD1 (6 bases). The CDR3 spans 12 residues. Deletions cut 3 bases from V and 4 bases from J, with 6 bases between. Per the germline V gene, CDR1 is SGHAT and CDR2 is FQNNGV. CDR3 in DNA: TGTGCCAGCAGCTTGGACAGCTATGGCTACACCTTC. It is translated as CASSLDSYGYTF.

This sequence joins TRBV5-1 and TRBJ1-1; 9 bases agree with TRBD1. The CDR3 runs 15 residues. With V trimmed by 4 bases and J by 5 bases, 9 bases remained unmatched. The germline CDR1 and CDR2 sequences are SGHRS and YFSETQ. The CDR3 bases are TGCGCCAGCAGCATTATCGGGACAGGGCAAACTGAAGCTTTCTTT. Translation: CASSIIGTGQTEAFF.

In nucleotides, the CDR3 is TGTGCCAGCTCCAAGTTTACCGGGGACAGGGGGCTTAATGAGCAGTTCTTC. Protein product: CASSKFTGDRGLNEQFF. The chain carries TRBV2 and TRBJ2-1, with TRBD1 identical over 12 bases. CDR3 length equals 17 residues. V was pared by 8 bases and J by 7 bases, with 15 bases of the junction left unmatched. Germline V gene sequence: CDR1 SNHLY, CDR2 FYNNEI.

The chain links TRBV25-1 to TRBJ1-1; no clear D. Trimming shortened V by 1 base and J by 11 bases, and 11 bases separated the two germline ends. CDR3 length equals 12 residues. The V gene's germline CDR1 is MGHDK and CDR2 SYGVNS. The CDR3 sequence: CASSEWSGGAFF. The CDR3 region has the DNA TGTGCCAGCAGTGAATGGAGTGGAGGGGCTTTCTTT.

The genes are TRBV7-9 and TRBJ2-2, with 8 bases lining up with TRBD1. The CDR3 has 17 residues. CDR1 is SEHNR, CDR2 FQNEAQ, per germline (reference sequence). The ends lost 5 bases at V and 5 bases at J; junction bases unmatched: 13. The DNA of the CDR3 is TGTGCCAGCAGCCTTTGGCTGCAGGGGGCTTTAACCGGGGAGCTGTTTTTT. Its translation: CASSLWLQGALTGELFF.

The chain is built from TRBV28 and TRBJ1-4; no clear D gene. V lost 1 base to trimming and J lost 4 bases, with 10 bases between them. In germline, CDR1 is MDHEN, CDR2 SYDVKM. The CDR3 is 15 amino acids. Here the CDR3 DNA reads TGTGCCAGCAGTTTATCGGGGAACAATAATGAAAAACTGTTTTTT. Protein product: CASSLSGNNNEKLFF.

V gene TRBV5-1 combines with J gene TRBJ2-2; D is uncertain. CDR3 size: 11 residues. Trimming removed 3 bases from V and 7 bases from J, with 4 bases in between. CDR1 and CDR2 (germline): SGHRS, YFSETQ. The CDR3 loop reads CASSYHGELFF. The DNA of the CDR3 is TGCGCCAGCAGCTACCACGGGGAGCTGTTTTTT.

V is TRBV6-1 and J is TRBJ2-7; a weak D match, TRBD2 (5 bases). V dropped 4 bases and J dropped 0 bases, with 16 bases sitting between them. The CDR3 runs 16 residues. The germline V gene has CDR1 MNHNS and CDR2 SASEGT. DNA of the CDR3: TGTGCCAGCAGTGCCCAACCCAGCGGACTCTCCTACGAGCAGTACTTC. This encodes CASSAQPSGLSYEQYF.

V is TRBV14 and J is TRBJ1-2; TRBD1 matches at 10 bases. V was clipped by 4 bases and J by 6 bases; unmatched bases: 5. CDR3 length equals 14 residues. Per germline, CDR1 SGHDN and CDR2 FVKESK. The CDR3 sequence: CASSRIGQGDGYTF. CDR3 sequence (DNA): TGTGCCAGCAGCCGCATCGGACAGGGGGATGGCTACACCTTC.

The chain couples TRBV30 to TRBJ2-7; the D is unclear. This CDR3 is 12 amino acids long. V was trimmed by 5 bases and J by 0 bases, leaving 8 bases between them. Germline assignment: CDR1 GTSNPN and CDR2 SVGIG (reference sequence). The CDR3 DNA reads as TGTGCCTGGGCCTGGGCCTCCTACGAGCAGTACTTC. It is translated as CAWAWASYEQYF.

The V and J genes are TRBV5-6 and TRBJ2-5; a possible D gene is TRBD1 (5 bases). The CDR3 spans 15 residues. V was pared by 4 bases and J by 1 base, with 14 bases between. CDR1 SGHDT and CDR2 YYEEEE come from the germline V gene. The CDR3 coding sequence is TGTGCCAGCAGCCCGTCGCAGGGTTTCCAAGAGACCCAGTACTTC. Protein sequence: CASSPSQGFQETQYF.

The V gene is TRBV28, the J gene TRBJ1-2, with no clear D. This CDR3 has 12 amino acids. V dropped 7 bases and J dropped 1 base, with 7 bases sitting between them. The germline V gene encodes CDR1 MDHEN and CDR2 SYDVKM. The DNA for the CDR3 is TGTGCCAGCATGGGGAGTAACTATGGCTACACCTTC. Its protein product is CASMGSNYGYTF.

The genes are TRBV4-3 and TRBJ1-4, with unresolved D. The length of the CDR3 is 17 residues. The V end lost 2 bases, the J end lost 8 bases, and 21 bases lay between the germline ends. Looked up from germline, CDR1 is LGHNA and CDR2 is YSLEER. This chain's CDR3 is CASSQKAVSRTEEKLFF. CDR3 nucleotide sequence: TGCGCCAGCAGCCAAAAGGCGGTCTCCCGGACGGAAGAAAAACTGTTTTTT.

V gene TRBV27 combines with J gene TRBJ2-5, with 9 bases matching TRBD2. CDR1 is MNHEY, CDR2 SMNVEV, per germline (reference sequence). The CDR3 consists of 14 residues. Unmatched junction bases numbered 4, after V lost 3 bases and J lost 5 bases. CDR3 sequence reads: CASSFSGRMETQYF. The CDR3 nucleotides read TGTGCCAGCAGTTTTAGCGGGAGAATGGAGACCCAGTACTTC.

The genes are TRBV28 and TRBJ2-1; D tentatively reads TRBD1 or TRBD2 (6 bases each). The V and J ends lost 6 bases and 14 bases respectively, with 26 bases between them. CDR3 length equals 15 residues. Looked up from germline, CDR1 is MDHEN and CDR2 is SYDVKM. The CDR3 region has the DNA TGTGCCAGCAGCAGCCCGGGGGCGCAGGTGGGAGCGGAGTTCTTC. Protein sequence: CASSSPGAQVGAEFF.

In this sample, this clone turned up once. V is TRBV7-3 and J is TRBJ2-3, with D uncertain. Germline lookup yields CDR1 SGHTA and CDR2 FQGTGA. V was cut by 5 bases and J by 2 bases, with 5 bases left in between. The CDR3 extends over 12 amino acids. The CDR3 bases are TGTGCCAGCAGCCAATTCACAGATACGCAGTATTTT. This gives the protein CASSQFTDTQYF.

This rearrangement joins TRBV28 to TRBJ2-5; no reliable D call. Germline-derived CDR1 and CDR2 are MDHEN and SYDVKM. Trimming removed 2 bases at V and 5 bases at J, with 6 bases between. This CDR3 region has 12 residues. This CDR3 reads CASSLPWETQYF. CDR3 coding DNA: TGTGCCAGCAGTTTACCGTGGGAGACCCAGTACTTC.

The J gene is TRBJ1-2, the V gene TRBV11-2; D gene unclear. Looked up from germline, CDR1 is SGHAT and CDR2 is FQNNGV. The CDR3 has 15 residues. The V end lost 6 bases, the J end lost 1 base, and 15 bases lay between the germline ends. The CDR3 DNA reads TGTGCCAGCAGTCCACTGAGGCACTTTAACTATGGCTACACCTTC. Translating it yields CASSPLRHFNYGYTF. The full variable domain, in which reference TRBV11-2 and TRBJ1-2 provide the parts outside the CDR3, is EAGVAQSPRYKIIEKRQSVAFWCNPISGHATLYWYQQILGQGPKLLIQFQNNGVVDDSQLPKDRFSAERLKGVDSTLKIQPAKLEDSAVYLCASSPLRHFNYGYTFGSGTRLTVV.

The chain has TRBV9 and TRBJ2-1, with 7 nucleotides matching TRBD2. The germline CDR1 and CDR2 sequences are SGDLS and YYNGEE. Trimming removed 2 bases from V and 1 base from J; junction bases left unmatched: 3. CDR3 length equals 15 residues. CDR3 loop: CASSVTSASYNEQFF. The CDR3 bases are TGTGCCAGCAGCGTCACTAGCGCGTCCTACAATGAGCAGTTCTTC. Based on the CDR3 plus reference TRBV9 and TRBJ2-1, the full variable domain is DSGVTQTPKHLITATGQRVTLRCSPRSGDLSVYWYQQSLDQGLQFLIQYYNGEERAKGNILERFSAQQFPDLHSELNLSSLELGDSALYFCASSVTSASYNEQFFGPGTRLTVL.